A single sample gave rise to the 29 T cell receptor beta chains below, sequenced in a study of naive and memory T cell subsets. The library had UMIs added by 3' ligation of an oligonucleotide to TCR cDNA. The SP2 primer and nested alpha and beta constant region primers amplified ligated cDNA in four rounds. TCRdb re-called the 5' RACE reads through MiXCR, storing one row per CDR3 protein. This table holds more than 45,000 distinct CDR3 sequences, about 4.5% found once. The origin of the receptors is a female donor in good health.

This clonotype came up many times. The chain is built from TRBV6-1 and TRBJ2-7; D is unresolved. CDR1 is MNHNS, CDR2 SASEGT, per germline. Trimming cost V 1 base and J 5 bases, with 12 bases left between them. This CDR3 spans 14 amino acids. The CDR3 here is CASSEVARPDEQYF. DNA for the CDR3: TGTGCCAGCAGTGAAGTGGCTCGGCCTGACGAGCAGTACTTC.

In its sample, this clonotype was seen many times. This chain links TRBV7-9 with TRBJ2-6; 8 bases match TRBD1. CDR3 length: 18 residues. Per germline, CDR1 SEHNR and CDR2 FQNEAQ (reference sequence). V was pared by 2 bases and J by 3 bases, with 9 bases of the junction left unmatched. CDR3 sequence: CASSLPQGGSYGANVLTF. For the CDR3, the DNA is TGTGCCAGCAGCTTACCACAGGGGGGAAGTTATGGGGCCAACGTCCTGACTTTC. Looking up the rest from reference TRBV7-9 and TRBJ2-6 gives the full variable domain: DTGVSQNPRHKITKRGQNVTFRCDPISEHNRLYWYRQTLGQGPEFLTYFQNEAQLEKSRLLSDRFSAERPKGSFSTLEIQRTEQGDSAMYLCASSLPQGGSYGANVLTFGAGSRLTVL.

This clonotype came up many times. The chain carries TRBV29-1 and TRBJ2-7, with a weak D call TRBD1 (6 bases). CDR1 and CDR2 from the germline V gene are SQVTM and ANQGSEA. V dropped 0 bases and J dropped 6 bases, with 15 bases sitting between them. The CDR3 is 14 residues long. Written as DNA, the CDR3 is TGCAGCGTTGAAGATCCAAAGGGGGTAGGCGAGCAGTACTTC. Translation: CSVEDPKGVGEQYF.

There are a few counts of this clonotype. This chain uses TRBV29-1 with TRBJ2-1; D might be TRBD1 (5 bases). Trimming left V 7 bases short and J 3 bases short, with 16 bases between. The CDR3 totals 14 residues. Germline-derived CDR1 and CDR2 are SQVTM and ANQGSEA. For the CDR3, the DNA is TGCAGCGCCATAGGGCAGGGAAGCTACAATGAGCAGTTCTTC. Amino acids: CSAIGQGSYNEQFF.

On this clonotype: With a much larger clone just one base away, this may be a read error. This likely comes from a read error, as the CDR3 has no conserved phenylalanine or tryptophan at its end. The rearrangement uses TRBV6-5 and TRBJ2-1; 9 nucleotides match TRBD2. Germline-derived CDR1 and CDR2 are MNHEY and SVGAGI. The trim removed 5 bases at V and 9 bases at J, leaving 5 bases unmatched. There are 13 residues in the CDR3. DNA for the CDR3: TGTGCCAGCAGTATAGCGGGAGAAATTGAGCAGTTCTTA. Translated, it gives CASSIAGEIEQFL.

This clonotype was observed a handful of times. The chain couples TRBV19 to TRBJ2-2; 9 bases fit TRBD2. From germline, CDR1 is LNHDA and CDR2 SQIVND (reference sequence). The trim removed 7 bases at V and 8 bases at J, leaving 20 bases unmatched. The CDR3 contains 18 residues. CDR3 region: CASKPGLASSRRKGELFF. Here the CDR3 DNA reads TGTGCCAGTAAGCCGGGACTAGCTTCCTCACGCCGGAAAGGGGAGCTGTTTTTT.

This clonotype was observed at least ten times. The CDR3 DNA is TGTGCCAGCTCAGCCAGGGGAGCAACTAATGAAAAACTGTTTTTT. Encoded protein: CASSARGATNEKLFF. V and J are TRBV18 and TRBJ1-4, with D possibly matching TRBD1 (6 bases). V gave up 5 bases and J gave up 0 bases, with 10 bases separating them. From germline, CDR1 is KGHSH and CDR2 LQKENI. This CDR3 is 15 amino acids long.

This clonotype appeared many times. DNA of the CDR3: TGCAGCTCTGGGACTGGAGCTAACTATGGCTACACCTTC. Translated, it gives CSSGTGANYGYTF. V usage is TRBV29-1 and J usage is TRBJ1-2; D is perhaps TRBD1 (5 bases). Germline V gene data show CDR1 as SQVTM and CDR2 as ANQGSEA. The CDR3 extends over 13 amino acids. Trimming removed 8 bases from V and 0 bases from J, with 13 bases in between.

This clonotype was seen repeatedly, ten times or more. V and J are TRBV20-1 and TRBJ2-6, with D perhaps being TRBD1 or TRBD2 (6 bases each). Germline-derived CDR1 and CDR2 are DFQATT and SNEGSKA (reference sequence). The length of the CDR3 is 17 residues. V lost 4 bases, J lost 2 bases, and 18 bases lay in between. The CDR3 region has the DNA TGCAGTGCTACCCCGATCCCGGGGGCTACTGGGGCCAACGTCCTGACTTTC. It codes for CSATPIPGATGANVLTF.

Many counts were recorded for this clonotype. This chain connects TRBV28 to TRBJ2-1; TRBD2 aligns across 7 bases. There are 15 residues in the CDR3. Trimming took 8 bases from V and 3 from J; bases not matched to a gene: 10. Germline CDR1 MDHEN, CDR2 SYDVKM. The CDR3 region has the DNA TGTGCCAGCTCCCCGGGGAGCGGGGACTACAATGAGCAGTTCTTC. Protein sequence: CASSPGSGDYNEQFF.

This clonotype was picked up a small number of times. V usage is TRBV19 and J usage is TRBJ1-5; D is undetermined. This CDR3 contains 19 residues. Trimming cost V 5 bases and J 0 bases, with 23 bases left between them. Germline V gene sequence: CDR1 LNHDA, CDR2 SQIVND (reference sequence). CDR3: CASSGHSEAGPYSNQPQHF. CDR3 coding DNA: TGTGCCAGTAGTGGCCACAGCGAAGCGGGTCCTTATAGCAATCAGCCCCAGCATTTT.

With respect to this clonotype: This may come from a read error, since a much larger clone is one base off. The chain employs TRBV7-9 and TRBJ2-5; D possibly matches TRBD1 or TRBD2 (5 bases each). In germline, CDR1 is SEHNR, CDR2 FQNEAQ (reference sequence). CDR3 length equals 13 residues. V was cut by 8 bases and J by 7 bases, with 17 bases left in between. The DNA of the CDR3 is TGTGCCAGCCCATACGGGGATGGGGGGACCCAGTACTTC. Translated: CASPYGDGGTQYF.

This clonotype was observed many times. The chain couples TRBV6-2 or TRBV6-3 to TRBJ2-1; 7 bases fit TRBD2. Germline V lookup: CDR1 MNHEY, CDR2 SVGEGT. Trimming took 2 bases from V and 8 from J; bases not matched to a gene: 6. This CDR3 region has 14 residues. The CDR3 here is CASSYGRELHEQFF. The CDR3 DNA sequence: TGTGCCAGCAGTTACGGGCGGGAGCTCCATGAGCAGTTCTTC.

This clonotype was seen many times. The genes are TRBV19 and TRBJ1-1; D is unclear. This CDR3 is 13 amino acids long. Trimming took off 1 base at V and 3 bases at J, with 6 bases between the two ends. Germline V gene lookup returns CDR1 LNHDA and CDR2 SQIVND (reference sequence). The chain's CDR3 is CASSIVLDTEAFF. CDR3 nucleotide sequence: TGTGCCAGTAGTATAGTCCTGGACACTGAAGCTTTCTTT.

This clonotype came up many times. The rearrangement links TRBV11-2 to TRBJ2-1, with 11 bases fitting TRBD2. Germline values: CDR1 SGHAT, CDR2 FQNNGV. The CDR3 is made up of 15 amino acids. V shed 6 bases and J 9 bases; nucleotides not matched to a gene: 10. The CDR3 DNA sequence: TGTGCCAGCAGATCTAGCGGGAGGCCCTGGGGTGAGCAGTTCTTC. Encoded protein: CASRSSGRPWGEQFF. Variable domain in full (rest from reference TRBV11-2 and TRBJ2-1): EAGVAQSPRYKIIEKRQSVAFWCNPISGHATLYWYQQILGQGPKLLIQFQNNGVVDDSQLPKDRFSAERLKGVDSTLKIQPAKLEDSAVYLCASRSSGRPWGEQFFGPGTRLTVL.

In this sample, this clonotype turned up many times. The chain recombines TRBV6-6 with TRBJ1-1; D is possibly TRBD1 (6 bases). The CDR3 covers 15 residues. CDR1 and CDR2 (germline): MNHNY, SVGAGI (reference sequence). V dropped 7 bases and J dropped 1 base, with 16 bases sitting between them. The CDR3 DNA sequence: TGTGCCAGCACCTACTCACAGGGAAAGAACACTGAAGCTTTCTTT. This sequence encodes CASTYSQGKNTEAFF.

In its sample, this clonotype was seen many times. In DNA form, the CDR3 reads TGTGCCTGGACAGGCGAAGAGACCCAGTACTTC. Translation: CAWTGEETQYF. The V gene is TRBV30, the J gene TRBJ2-5; D gene unclear. Trimming cost V 4 bases and J 3 bases, with 6 bases left between them. The CDR3 covers 11 residues. Germline values: CDR1 GTSNPN, CDR2 SVGIG (reference sequence).

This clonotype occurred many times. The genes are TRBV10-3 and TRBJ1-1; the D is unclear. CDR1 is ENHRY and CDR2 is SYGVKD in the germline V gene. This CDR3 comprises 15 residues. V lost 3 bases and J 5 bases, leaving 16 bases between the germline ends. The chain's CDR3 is CAISDSVRKKTEAFF. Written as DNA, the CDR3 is TGTGCCATCAGTGATTCGGTCAGGAAAAAAACTGAAGCTTTCTTT.

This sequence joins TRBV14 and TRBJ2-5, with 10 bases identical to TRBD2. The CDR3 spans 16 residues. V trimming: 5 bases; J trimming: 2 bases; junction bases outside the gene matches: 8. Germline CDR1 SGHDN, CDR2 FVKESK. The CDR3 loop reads CASSNRTSGLQETQYF. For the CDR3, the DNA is TGTGCCAGCAGCAACCGGACTAGCGGACTACAAGAGACCCAGTACTTC.

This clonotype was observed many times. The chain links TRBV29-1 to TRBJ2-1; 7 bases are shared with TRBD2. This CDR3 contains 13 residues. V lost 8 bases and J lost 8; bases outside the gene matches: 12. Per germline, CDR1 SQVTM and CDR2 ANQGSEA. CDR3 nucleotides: TGCAGCTTATCAGAAGGGAGGGCCGATGAGCAGTTCTTC. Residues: CSLSEGRADEQFF.

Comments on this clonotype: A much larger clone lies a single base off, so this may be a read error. CDR3 nucleotides: TGCAGCGTTGTCCTGAGGGGGTGGGGAAACACCATATATTTT. This translates into CSVVLRGWGNTIYF. This sequence joins TRBV29-1 and TRBJ1-3; D possibly corresponds to TRBD1 (6 bases). The CDR3 covers 14 residues. CDR1 and CDR2 (germline): SQVTM, ANQGSEA. V lost 4 bases and J lost 4, with 14 bases in between.

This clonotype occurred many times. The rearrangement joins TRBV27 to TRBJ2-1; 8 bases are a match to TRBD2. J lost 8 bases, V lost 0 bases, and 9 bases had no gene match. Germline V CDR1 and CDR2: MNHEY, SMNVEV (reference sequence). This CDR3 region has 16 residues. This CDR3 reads CASSLSGRLAMYEQFF. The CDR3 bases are TGTGCCAGCAGTTTATCGGGTCGACTAGCGATGTATGAGCAGTTCTTC.

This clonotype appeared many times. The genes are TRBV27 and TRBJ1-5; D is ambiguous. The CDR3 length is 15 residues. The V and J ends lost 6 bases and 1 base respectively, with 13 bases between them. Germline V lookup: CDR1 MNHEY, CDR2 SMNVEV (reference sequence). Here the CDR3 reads CASSSVGRSNQPQHF. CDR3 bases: TGTGCCAGCAGCTCGGTGGGAAGAAGCAATCAGCCCCAGCATTTT.

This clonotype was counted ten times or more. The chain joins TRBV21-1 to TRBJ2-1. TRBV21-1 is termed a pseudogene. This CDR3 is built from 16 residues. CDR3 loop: CASSKGDHASHNEQFF. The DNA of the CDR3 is TGTGCCAGCAGCAAAGGAGACCATGCCTCTCACAATGAGCAGTTCTTC.

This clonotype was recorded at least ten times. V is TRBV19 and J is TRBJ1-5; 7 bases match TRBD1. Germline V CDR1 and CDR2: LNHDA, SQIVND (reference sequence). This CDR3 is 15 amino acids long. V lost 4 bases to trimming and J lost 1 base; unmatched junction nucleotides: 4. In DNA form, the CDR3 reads TGTGCCAGTAGTACGGGACAGAAGAGCAATCAGCCCCAGCATTTT. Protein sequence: CASSTGQKSNQPQHF.

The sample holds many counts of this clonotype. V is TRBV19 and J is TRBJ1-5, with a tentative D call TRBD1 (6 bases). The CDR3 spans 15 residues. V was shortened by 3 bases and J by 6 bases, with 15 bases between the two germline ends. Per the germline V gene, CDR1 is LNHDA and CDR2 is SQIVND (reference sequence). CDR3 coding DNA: TGTGCCAGTAGTATCCTTGGGGGGGGCAGTCAGCCCCAGCATTTT. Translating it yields CASSILGGGSQPQHF. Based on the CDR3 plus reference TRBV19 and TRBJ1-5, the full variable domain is DGGITQSPKYLFRKEGQNVTLSCEQNLNHDAMYWYRQDPGQGLRLIYYSQIVNDFQKGDIAEGYSVSREKKESFPLTVTSAQKNPTAFYLCASSILGGGSQPQHFGDGTRLSIL.

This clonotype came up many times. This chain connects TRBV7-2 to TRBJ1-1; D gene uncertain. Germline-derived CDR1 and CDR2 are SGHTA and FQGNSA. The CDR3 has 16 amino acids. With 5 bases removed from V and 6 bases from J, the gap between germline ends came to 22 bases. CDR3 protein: CASSQTRVLKVAEAFF. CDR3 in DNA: TGTGCCAGCAGCCAGACCCGGGTCCTGAAAGTGGCTGAAGCTTTCTTT.

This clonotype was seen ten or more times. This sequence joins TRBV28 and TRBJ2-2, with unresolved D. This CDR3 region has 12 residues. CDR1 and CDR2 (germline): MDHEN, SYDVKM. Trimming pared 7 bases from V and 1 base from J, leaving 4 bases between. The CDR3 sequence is CASKWNTGELFF. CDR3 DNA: TGTGCCAGCAAGTGGAACACCGGGGAGCTGTTTTTT.

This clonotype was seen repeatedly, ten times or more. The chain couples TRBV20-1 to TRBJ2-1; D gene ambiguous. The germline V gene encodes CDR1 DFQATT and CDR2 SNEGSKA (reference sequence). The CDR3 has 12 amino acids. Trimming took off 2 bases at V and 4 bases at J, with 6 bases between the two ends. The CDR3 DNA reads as TGCAGTGCTAGACCCTCTTACAATGAGCAGTTCTTC. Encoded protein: CSARPSYNEQFF.